Presented here are 7 T cell receptor beta chains from one specimen sequenced in a study of CXCR3-negative and CXCR3-positive naive CD8 T cells. UMI labels and 5' RACE were used to prepare the TRB cDNA libraries. TCRdb reanalyzed the 5' RACE reads and collapses them to one entry per CDR3 protein, without DNA. This sample's table has 5,500 to 6,000 distinct CDR3 sequences. Sequencing was done on a sample of naive CXCR3- CD8+ T cells from blood. Subset: CD45RO-CCR7+CD27+CD95- naive CD8+ T cells lacking CXCR3 (TNR3-). The receptors were sampled from a human donor in good health. Some clones in this sample may be carry-over from other donors' samples.

The V and J genes are TRBV3-1 and TRBJ1-2; TCRdb picks TRBD1, but there is no DNA to check that call. This CDR3 region has 14 residues. Germline V gives CDR1 LGHDT, CDR2 YNNKEL (reference sequence). CDR3 amino acids: CASGGRGPNYGYTF.

Considering frequency, this clonotype is medium-sized. The chain has TRBV7-2 and TRBJ2-6; the D call of TRBD1 rests on TCRdb alone, since no DNA is present to check it. Germline CDR1 reads SGHTA; CDR2 reads FQGNSA. The CDR3 is 18 residues long. This chain's CDR3 is CASRPTGQASSGANVLTF.

CDR3 sequence reads: CASRREAGGLDEQFF. J is TRBJ2-1 and V is TRBV5-4; TCRdb's D call of TRBD2 is untestable without DNA. CDR1 is SGHNT, CDR2 YYREEE, per germline (reference sequence). This CDR3 is 15 amino acids long.

Judged by frequency, this clonotype is medium-sized. V usage is TRBV6-1 and J usage is TRBJ2-1. Looked up from germline, CDR1 is MNHNS and CDR2 is SASEGT. This CDR3 spans 14 amino acids. The CDR3 here is CASSADWSYNEQFF.

The chain recombines TRBV29-1 with TRBJ2-5; the TRBD1 assignment by TCRdb is unverifiable without DNA. The CDR3 is 14 amino acids. CDR1 is SQVTM, CDR2 ANQGSEA, per germline. The CDR3 protein is CSVTLTGGQETQYF. The variable domain in full, completed from reference TRBV29-1 and TRBJ2-5, reads SAVISQKPSRDICQRGTSLTIQCQVDSQVTMMFWYRQQPGQSLTLIATANQGSEATYESGFVIDKFPISRPNLTFSTLTVSNMSPEDSSIYLCSVTLTGGQETQYFGPGTRLLVL.

V gene TRBV7-2 combines with J gene TRBJ2-1; without DNA, the TCRdb call of TRBD2 cannot be checked. The CDR3 length is 15 residues. The germline CDR1 and CDR2 sequences are SGHTA and FQGNSA. The CDR3 is CASSDLWGRRDEQFF.

The V and J genes are TRBV12-3 or TRBV12-4 and TRBJ1-1. There are 12 residues in the CDR3. Here the CDR3 reads CASSNGGSEAFF.